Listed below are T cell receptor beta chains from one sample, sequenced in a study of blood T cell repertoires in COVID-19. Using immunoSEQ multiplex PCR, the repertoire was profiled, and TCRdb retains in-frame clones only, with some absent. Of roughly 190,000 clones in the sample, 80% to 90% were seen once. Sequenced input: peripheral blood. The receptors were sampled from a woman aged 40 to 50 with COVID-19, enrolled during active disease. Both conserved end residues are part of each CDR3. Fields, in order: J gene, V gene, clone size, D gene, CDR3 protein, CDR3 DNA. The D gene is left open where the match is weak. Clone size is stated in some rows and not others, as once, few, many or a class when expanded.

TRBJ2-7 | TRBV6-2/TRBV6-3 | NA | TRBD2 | CASSYPRTSGFNEQYF | TGTGCCAGCAGTTACCCGCGGACTAGCGGGTTTAACGAGCAGTACTTC
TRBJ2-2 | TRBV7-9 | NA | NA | CASSSTVASGELFF | TGTGCCAGCAGCTCGACAGTCGCCTCCGGGGAGCTGTTTTTT
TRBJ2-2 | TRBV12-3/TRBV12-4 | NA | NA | CASSLPYPGELFF | TGTGCCAGCAGTTTGCCCTACCCCGGGGAGCTGTTTTTT
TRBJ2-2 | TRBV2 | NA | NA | CASSGRGSDTGELFF | TGTGCCAGCAGTGGGAGAGGTTCGGACACCGGGGAGCTGTTTTTT
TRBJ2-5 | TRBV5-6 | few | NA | CASSWQGHYQETQYF | TGTGCCAGCAGCTGGCAGGGCCATTACCAAGAGACCCAGTACTTC
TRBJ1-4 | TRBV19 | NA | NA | CASSILGAPTNEKLFF | TGTGCCAGTAGTATTCTGGGAGCTCCAACTAATGAAAAACTGTTTTTT
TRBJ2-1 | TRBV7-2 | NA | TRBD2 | CASSLAGGANEQFF | TGTGCCAGCAGCTTAGCCGGGGGGGCCAATGAGCAGTTCTTC
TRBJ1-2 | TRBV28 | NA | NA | CASSSSDRLYGYTF | TGTGCCAGCAGTTCCTCCGACAGACTCTATGGCTACACCTTC
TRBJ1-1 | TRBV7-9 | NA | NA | CASSLEAAISEAFF | TGTGCCAGCAGCTTAGAAGCTGCTATATCTGAAGCTTTCTTT
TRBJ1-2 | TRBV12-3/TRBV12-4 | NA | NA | CASVGEAAYGYTF | TGTGCCAGCGTTGGGGAGGCAGCATATGGCTACACCTTC
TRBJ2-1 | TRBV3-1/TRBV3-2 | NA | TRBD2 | CASSQLIAGGSYNEQFF | TGTGCCAGCAGCCAACTCATAGCGGGAGGGTCCTACAATGAGCAGTTCTTC
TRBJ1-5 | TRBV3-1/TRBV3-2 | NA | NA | CASSPTLRGADNQPQHF | TGTGCCAGCAGCCCCACCCTTCGGGGAGCGGACAATCAGCCCCAGCATTTT
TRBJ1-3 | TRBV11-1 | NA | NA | CASRKTGGGGNTIYF | TGTGCCAGCAGGAAGACTGGCGGCGGGGGAAACACCATATATTTT
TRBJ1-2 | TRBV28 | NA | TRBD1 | CASSPGQPSTNYGYTF | TGTGCCAGCAGTCCGGGACAGCCATCTACTAACTATGGCTACACCTTC
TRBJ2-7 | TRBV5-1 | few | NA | CASSSKLATYEQYF | TGCGCCAGCAGCTCCAAACTAGCTACATACGAGCAGTACTTC
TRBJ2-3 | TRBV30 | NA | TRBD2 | CAWSGGEGDTQYF | TGTGCCTGGAGTGGAGGGGAGGGAGATACGCAGTATTTT
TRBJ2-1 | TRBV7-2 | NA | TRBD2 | CASSEVGGSSYNEQFF | TGTGCCAGCAGCGAGGTCGGCGGGAGCTCCTACAATGAGCAGTTCTTC
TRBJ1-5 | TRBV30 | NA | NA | CALGGVNSPQHF | TGTGCTCTGGGGGGGGTCAATTCGCCCCAGCATTTT
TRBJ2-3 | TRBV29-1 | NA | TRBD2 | CSVEELGTSGDTQYF | TGCAGCGTTGAAGAGCTAGGGACTAGCGGAGATACGCAGTATTTT
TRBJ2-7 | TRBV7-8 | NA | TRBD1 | CASSLATGGLYEQYF | TGTGCCAGCAGCTTAGCGACAGGGGGTTTGTACGAGCAGTACTTC
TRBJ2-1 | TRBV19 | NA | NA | CASSIAPTVRNEQFF | TGTGCCAGTAGTATAGCCCCTACTGTCAGGAATGAGCAGTTCTTC
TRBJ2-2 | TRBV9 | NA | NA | CASSVTGAPGELFF | TGTGCCAGCAGCGTAACGGGAGCCCCCGGGGAGCTGTTTTTT
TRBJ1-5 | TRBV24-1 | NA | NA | CATSFPGVLVRQPQHF | TGTGCCACCTCGTTTCCCGGGGTATTGGTTCGTCAGCCCCAGCATTTT
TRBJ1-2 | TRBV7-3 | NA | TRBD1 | CASSEGQGYGYTF | TGTGCCAGCAGCGAGGGACAGGGATACGGCTACACCTTC
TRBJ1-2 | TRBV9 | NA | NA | CASSQSPRDGYTF | TGTGCCAGCAGCCAGTCCCCGAGGGATGGCTACACCTTC
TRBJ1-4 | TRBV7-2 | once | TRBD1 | CASSLRGGQGGEKLFF | TGTGCCAGCAGCTTACGGGGGGGACAGGGTGGTGAAAAACTGTTTTTT
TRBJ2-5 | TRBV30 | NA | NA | CARRTYGVETQYF | TGTGCCAGAAGGACATATGGTGTAGAGACCCAGTACTTC
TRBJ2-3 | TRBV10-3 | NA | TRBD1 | CATTDRDSFTDTQYF | TGTGCCACTACGGACCGGGACAGCTTCACAGATACGCAGTATTTT
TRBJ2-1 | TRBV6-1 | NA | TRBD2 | CASSEGMGSGNNEQFF | TGTGCCAGCAGTGAAGGGATGGGTAGCGGGAACAATGAGCAGTTCTTC
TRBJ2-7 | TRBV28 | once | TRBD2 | CASSSVSGRVSYEQYF | TGTGCCAGCAGTTCCGTTAGCGGGAGGGTCTCCTACGAGCAGTACTTC
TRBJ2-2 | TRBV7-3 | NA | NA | CASSQQGPGELFF | TGTGCCAGCAGCCAACAGGGTCCCGGGGAGCTGTTTTTT
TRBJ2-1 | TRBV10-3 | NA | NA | CAMQASDYNEQFF | TGTGCCATGCAGGCTAGCGACTACAATGAGCAGTTCTTC
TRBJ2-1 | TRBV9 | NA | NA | CASSVERGSVNEQFF | TGTGCCAGCAGCGTAGAACGAGGGAGTGTGAATGAGCAGTTCTTC
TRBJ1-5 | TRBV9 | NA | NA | CASSVLGGGVGNQPQHF | TGTGCCAGCAGCGTACTGGGGGGAGGTGTCGGCAATCAGCCCCAGCATTTT
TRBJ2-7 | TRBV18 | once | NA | CASSQKQDSYEQYF | TGTGCCAGCTCACAAAAGCAGGACTCCTACGAGCAGTACTTC
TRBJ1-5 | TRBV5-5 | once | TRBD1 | CASSHRGQGNQPQHF | TGTGCCAGCAGCCACAGGGGGCAGGGCAATCAGCCCCAGCATTTT
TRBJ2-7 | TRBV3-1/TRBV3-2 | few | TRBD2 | CASSHLLRETTYEQYF | TGTGCCAGCAGCCATTTATTGCGGGAGACCACCTACGAGCAGTACTTC
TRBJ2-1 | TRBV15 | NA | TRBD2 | CATSRRGEGNEQFF | TGTGCCACCAGCAGACGGGGGGAGGGCAATGAGCAGTTCTTC
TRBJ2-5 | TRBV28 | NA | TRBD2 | CATKGSGVTQETQYF | TGTGCCACCAAGGGCAGCGGGGTGACTCAAGAGACCCAGTACTTC
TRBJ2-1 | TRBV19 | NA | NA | CASKSYGYNEQFF | TGTGCCAGTAAGAGTTACGGGTACAATGAGCAGTTCTTC
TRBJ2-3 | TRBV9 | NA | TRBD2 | CASSVSGGTDTQYF | TGTGCCAGCAGCGTTAGCGGGGGCACAGATACGCAGTATTTT